The 13 T cell receptor beta chains reported below all come from one sample, sequenced in a study of PD-1 blockade in classical Hodgkin lymphoma. Only in-frame clones appear in the TCRdb table, and some are missing; sequencing was by immunoSEQ multiplex PCR. The sample has about 72,000 clones; about 93% are singletons. Each patient relapsed following autologous stem cell transplantation, and prior brentuximab vedotin exposure differed. The sample here was peripheral blood mononuclear cells (PBMCs), taken at baseline. These TCRs come from a human donor with classical Hodgkin lymphoma.

The CDR3 nucleotides are TGTGCCAGCAGTTTTCAGGGTGGCTATGGCTACACCTTC. This codes for CASSFQGGYGYTF. The rearrangement joins TRBV28 to TRBJ1-2; D perhaps matches TRBD1 (5 bases). The V gene lost 3 bases and the J gene lost 4 bases, with 9 bases spanning the gap. Per germline, CDR1 MDHEN and CDR2 SYDVKM. This CDR3 region has 13 residues.

The chain recombines TRBV28 with TRBJ2-5; D is possibly TRBD1 (5 bases). The germline V gene encodes CDR1 MDHEN and CDR2 SYDVKM. The germline V and J ends were trimmed by 6 bases and 3 bases, with 14 bases remaining between them. The CDR3 loop spans 14 amino acids. The CDR3 DNA reads TGTGCCAGCAGCCCTCTTGAGACAGAAGAGACCCAGTACTTC. Translating gives CASSPLETEETQYF.

The chain links TRBV5-1 to TRBJ2-2; 7 nucleotides align to TRBD1. The CDR3 has 16 amino acids. Germline assignment: CDR1 SGHRS and CDR2 YFSETQ. V dropped 2 bases and J dropped 2; count of bases not matched to a gene: 6. For the CDR3, the DNA is TGCGCCAGCAGCTTACAGACAGGGATTAACACCGGGGAGCTGTTTTTT. Protein product: CASSLQTGINTGELFF.

The chain employs TRBV11-2 and TRBJ2-1; D may match TRBD1 or TRBD2 (5 bases each). V lost 5 bases and J 2 bases, leaving 16 bases between the germline ends. The CDR3 covers 16 residues. From germline, CDR1 is SGHAT and CDR2 FQNNGV. CDR3 in amino acids: CASSQDRLGPYNEQFF. The DNA for the CDR3 is TGTGCCAGCAGCCAAGACCGACTGGGACCCTACAATGAGCAGTTCTTC.

V is TRBV27 and J is TRBJ1-4; TRBD1 might be the D (6 bases). Per the germline V gene, CDR1 is MNHEY and CDR2 is SMNVEV (reference sequence). The V and J ends lost 6 bases and 6 bases respectively, with 17 bases between them. The CDR3 loop spans 15 amino acids. The CDR3 loop is CASRNLGKGDEKLFF. CDR3 DNA sequence: TGTGCCAGCAGGAACCTGGGGAAGGGGGATGAAAAACTGTTTTTT.

The rearrangement links TRBV5-8 to TRBJ2-5, with TRBD2 identical over 8 bases. Trimming cost V 2 bases and J 3 bases; bases outside gene matches: 0. The CDR3 runs to 13 residues. Germline values: CDR1 SGHTS, CDR2 YDEGEE. The CDR3 sequence is CASSLLAEETQYF. DNA of the CDR3: TGTGCCAGCAGCTTACTAGCGGAAGAGACCCAGTACTTC. Together with reference TRBV5-8 and TRBJ2-5, the CDR3 gives the full variable domain: EAGVTQSPTHLIKTRGQQATLRCSPISGHTSVYWYQQALGLGLQFLLWYDEGEERNRGNFPPRFSGRQFPNYSSELNVNALELEDSALYLCASSLLAEETQYFGPGTRLLVL.

This clone was seen a few times. The V call is TRBV19, the J call TRBJ2-1; 8 bases line up with TRBD2. CDR3 length equals 15 residues. Germline-derived CDR1 and CDR2 are LNHDA and SQIVND (reference sequence). V lost 5 bases, J lost 5 bases, and 8 bases stayed unmatched. CDR3 in amino acids: CASSSPSGYNNEQFF. DNA of the CDR3: TGTGCCAGTAGTTCGCCTAGCGGGTATAACAATGAGCAGTTCTTC.

This sequence joins TRBV7-6 and TRBJ2-7; D is perhaps TRBD2 (5 bases). In germline, CDR1 is SGHVS, CDR2 FNYEAQ. Trimming shortened V by 0 bases and J by 2 bases, and 8 bases separated the two germline ends. The CDR3 is 14 amino acids. In nucleotides, the CDR3 is TGTGCCAGCAGCTTAGCCGCGGGTACCTACGAGCAGTACTTC. This codes for CASSLAAGTYEQYF. Full variable domain (rest looked up from reference TRBV7-6 and TRBJ2-7): GAGVSQSPRYKVTKRGQDVALRCDPISGHVSLYWYRQALGQGPEFLTYFNYEAQQDKSGLPNDRFSAERPEGSISTLTIQRTEQRDSAMYRCASSLAAGTYEQYFGPGTRLTVT.

V gene TRBV5-1 combines with J gene TRBJ2-2, with D perhaps matching TRBD2 (6 bases). Germline V gives CDR1 SGHRS, CDR2 YFSETQ. Trimming left V 2 bases short and J 0 bases short, with 11 bases between. The CDR3 covers 16 residues. The CDR3 is CASSLNLAANTGELFF. The CDR3 nucleotides are TGCGCCAGCAGCTTAAATTTAGCGGCGAACACCGGGGAGCTGTTTTTT.

This chain links TRBV7-3 with TRBJ2-3, with 11 bases identical to TRBD2. Looked up from germline, CDR1 is SGHTA and CDR2 is FQGTGA. The CDR3 sequence is 16 residues long. The J segment lost 2 bases and the V segment lost 4 bases, leaving 5 bases of the junction unmatched. The CDR3 DNA reads as TGTGCCAGCAGCTCACAGACTAGCGGGGTCACAGATACGCAGTATTTT. It specifies CASSSQTSGVTDTQYF.

This clone was detected a few times. The chain combines TRBV5-4 with TRBJ2-3, with no clear D. V lost 0 bases, J lost 3 bases, and 14 bases lay in between. The CDR3 sequence is 16 residues long. Germline V gene data show CDR1 as SGHNT and CDR2 as YYREEE (reference sequence). Here the CDR3 reads CASSLEFEKGTDTQYF. The CDR3 nucleotides are TGTGCCAGCAGCTTGGAATTCGAGAAAGGGACAGATACGCAGTATTTT. Filled out from reference TRBV5-4 and TRBJ2-3, the complete variable domain reads ETGVTQSPTHLIKTRGQQVTLRCSSQSGHNTVSWYQQALGQGPQFIFQYYREEENGRGNFPPRFSGLQFPNYSSELNVNALELDDSALYLCASSLEFEKGTDTQYFGPGTRLTVL.

This clone occurred a few times. The chain has TRBV5-1 and TRBJ1-3; D uncertain. The V end was cut by 4 bases, the J end by 0 bases, with 8 bases between. The CDR3 has 14 residues. CDR1 is SGHRS and CDR2 is YFSETQ in the germline V gene. The CDR3 DNA is TGCGCCAGCAGCGCGGCCAGCTCTGGAAACACCATATATTTT. Amino acids: CASSAASSGNTIYF.

The chain links TRBV5-1 to TRBJ2-2; 9 bases agree with TRBD1. In germline, CDR1 is SGHRS, CDR2 YFSETQ. The CDR3 is 16 residues long. The junction had 5 bases not matched to a gene; V was cut back by 5 bases and J by 0 bases. CDR3 bases: TGCGCCAGCAGTTCCACAGGGGGCGCGAACACCGGGGAGCTGTTTTTT. Translating gives CASSSTGGANTGELFF.